The 21 T cell receptor beta chains reported below all come from one sample, sequenced in a study of PD-1 blockade in classical Hodgkin lymphoma (dated by TCRdb to 2020 to 2022). The time point tag for this specimen amounts to: cycle 4 day 1 (C4D1), after 5 to 7 weeks of nivolumab. Every trial patient had relapsed following autologous stem cell transplantation, and prior brentuximab vedotin exposure was what differed among cohorts A, B and C. Preparation of the library involved the immunoSEQ multiplex PCR assay. This is the immuneACCESS table as TCRdb keeps it, with only in-frame sequences that have V and J called. A part of the clones is gone; compared with another copy, unresolved V genes explain less than half, and the rest is unexplained. Present in this sample are 100,000 to 120,000 clones, around nine tenths of which were seen just once. The ten largest account for around 19% of the sample.

This sample comprised peripheral blood mononuclear cells (PBMCs), obtained before the fourth cycle of nivolumab. The receptors here all came from a human donor with classical Hodgkin lymphoma.

This clone has only a few counts. The CDR3 sequence is CASSEAQPQHF. CDR3 DNA sequence: TGTGCCAGCAGTGAAGCTCAGCCCCAGCATTTT. The chain employs TRBV6-1 and TRBJ1-5; D gene uncertain. Germline CDR1 and CDR2: MNHNS and SASEGT. V was clipped by 0 bases and J by 6 bases, with 0 bases between them. This CDR3 region has 11 residues.

The count of this clone is one. The chain couples TRBV4-1 to TRBJ2-1, with 13 nucleotides matching TRBD2. Germline CDR1 reads MGHRA; CDR2 reads YSYEKL. The V and J ends lost 4 bases and 8 bases, in that order; junction bases with no gene match: 5. CDR3 length: 15 residues. CDR3 DNA sequence: TGCGCCAGCAGCCCCCGACTAGCGGGAGGCCATGAGCAGTTCTTC. Amino acid sequence: CASSPRLAGGHEQFF.

J is TRBJ2-5 and V is TRBV30; 12 nucleotides line up with TRBD2. CDR1 and CDR2 from the germline V gene are GTSNPN and SVGIG (reference sequence). Losses at the gene ends were 3 bases for V and 3 bases for J; bases not matched to a gene: 5. The CDR3 runs to 15 residues. The CDR3 DNA sequence: TGTGCCTGGAGACTAGCGGGAGGCCCTAAAGAGACCCAGTACTTC. It specifies CAWRLAGGPKETQYF.

The J gene is TRBJ2-7, the V gene TRBV2; 14 nucleotides line up with TRBD2. With 2 bases clipped from V and 9 bases from J, the junction kept 6 bases outside the gene matches. Germline lookup yields CDR1 SNHLY and CDR2 FYNNEI. The CDR3 covers 15 residues. As DNA, the CDR3 is TGTGCCAGCAGTGAACGGGGACTAGCGGGAGAGAGGCAGTACTTC. This sequence encodes CASSERGLAGERQYF.

V is TRBV30 and J is TRBJ1-2, with TRBD1 matching 10 bases. The CDR3 is made up of 14 amino acids. CDR1 and CDR2 (germline): GTSNPN, SVGIG (reference sequence). The V and J ends lost 5 bases and 5 bases, in that order; junction bases with no gene match: 8. The CDR3 is CAWVRQGANYGYTF. The CDR3 DNA follows: TGTGCCTGGGTGAGACAGGGGGCGAATTATGGCTACACCTTC.

The genes are TRBV11-3 and TRBJ1-1; D is unresolved. Germline CDR1 SGHNT, CDR2 YENEEA. This CDR3 region has 13 residues. Trimming removed 3 bases at V and 4 bases at J, with 9 bases between. CDR3 sequence: CASSLGETTEAFF. The DNA of the CDR3 is TGTGCCAGCAGCTTGGGCGAGACCACTGAAGCTTTCTTT. Complete variable domain (other parts from reference TRBV11-3 and TRBJ1-1): EAGVVQSPRYKIIEKKQPVAFWCNPISGHNTLYWYLQNLGQGPELLIRYENEEAVDDSQLPKDRFSAERLKGVDSTLKIQPAELGDSAVYLCASSLGETTEAFFGQGTRLTVV.

This chain uses TRBV2 with TRBJ2-2, with unresolved D. The CDR3 extends over 18 amino acids. The V end was cut by 3 bases, the J end by 6 bases, with 23 bases between. Germline assignment: CDR1 SNHLY and CDR2 FYNNEI. The CDR3 DNA reads as TGTGCCAGCAGTGATATCCGGGCGTGGACCGGCGAAGCCGGGGAGCTGTTTTTT. This codes for CASSDIRAWTGEAGELFF.

This clone is a singleton in its sample. The chain uses TRBV7-2 and TRBJ2-7; 13 bases fit TRBD2. V dropped 2 bases and J dropped 2; count of bases not matched to a gene: 6. The germline V gene has CDR1 SGHTA and CDR2 FQGNSA. The CDR3 runs 17 residues. This CDR3 is CASSLRTSGSPPYEQYF. For the CDR3, the DNA is TGTGCCAGCAGCTTAAGGACTAGCGGGAGTCCGCCCTACGAGCAGTACTTC.

The chain carries TRBV14 and TRBJ2-3; 9 bases match TRBD2. CDR3 length: 15 residues. Trimming removed 4 bases from V and 3 bases from J; junction bases left unmatched: 5. The germline CDR1 and CDR2 sequences are SGHDN and FVKESK. DNA of the CDR3: TGTGCCAGCAGCCGTCTAGCGGGAATAACAGATACGCAGTATTTT. The encoded protein is CASSRLAGITDTQYF.

The chain recombines TRBV15 with TRBJ2-7, with no clear D. Per germline, CDR1 LNHNV and CDR2 YYDKDF (reference sequence). The CDR3 contains 15 residues. V dropped 0 bases and J dropped 7 bases, with 16 bases sitting between them. CDR3 bases: TGTGCCACCAGCAGAGATGGTTACCTCTTGGGTGAGCAGTACTTC. This sequence encodes CATSRDGYLLGEQYF.

Only one count was recorded for this clone. The chain has TRBV13 and TRBJ2-3; 15 positions agree with TRBD2. The trim removed 6 bases at V and 5 bases at J, leaving 6 bases unmatched. Germline CDR1 reads PRHDT; CDR2 reads FYEKMQ (reference sequence). The CDR3 consists of 16 residues. The CDR3 DNA reads TGTGCCAGCAGACCAGGACTAGCGGGAGGGCGAGATACGCAGTATTTT. As protein: CASRPGLAGGRDTQYF.

The rearrangement links TRBV5-1 to TRBJ1-1; D is unresolved. The germline V gene encodes CDR1 SGHRS and CDR2 YFSETQ. The CDR3 contains 15 residues. The V end lost 0 bases, the J end lost 4 bases, and 13 bases lay between the germline ends. The CDR3 sequence is CASSLGGGFLTEAFF. The CDR3 nucleotides are TGCGCCAGCAGCTTGGGTGGAGGGTTCCTCACTGAAGCTTTCTTT.

The chain is built from TRBV7-2 and TRBJ2-2; no clear D gene. Germline loops: CDR1 SGHTA, CDR2 FQGNSA. The CDR3 is made up of 13 amino acids. V was pared by 5 bases and J by 9 bases, with 13 bases between. In DNA form, the CDR3 reads TGTGCCAGCAGCCAACGTCGTGCGTGGGAGCTGTTTTTT. Translation: CASSQRRAWELFF.

The chain recombines TRBV28 with TRBJ2-7; D is ambiguous. The CDR3 sequence is 15 residues long. Germline loops: CDR1 MDHEN, CDR2 SYDVKM. Trimming removed 4 bases at V and 5 bases at J, with 18 bases between. The CDR3: CASSSSFGEGNEQYF. DNA for the CDR3: TGTGCCAGCAGTTCCTCGTTTGGTGAAGGGAACGAGCAGTACTTC.

The V and J genes are TRBV19 and TRBJ2-5; TRBD1 matches at 8 bases. The CDR3 contains 15 residues. V gave up 5 bases and J gave up 5 bases; unmatched junction bases: 10. CDR1 is LNHDA, CDR2 SQIVND, per germline (reference sequence). Here the CDR3 DNA reads TGTGCCAGTAGTCTCGGACAGGGTCGAGTGGAGACCCAGTACTTC. This gives the protein CASSLGQGRVETQYF. The whole variable domain, filled in from reference TRBV19 and TRBJ2-5, reads DGGITQSPKYLFRKEGQNVTLSCEQNLNHDAMYWYRQDPGQGLRLIYYSQIVNDFQKGDIAEGYSVSREKKESFPLTVTSAQKNPTAFYLCASSLGQGRVETQYFGPGTRLLVL.

This chain connects TRBV7-8 to TRBJ1-2; no reliable D call. Germline V gene sequence: CDR1 SGHVS, CDR2 FQNEAQ. This CDR3 is 14 amino acids long. With 5 bases removed from V and 3 bases from J, the gap between germline ends came to 13 bases. As DNA, the CDR3 is TGTGCCAGCAGCGTAATAGGCCGGGACTATGGCTACACCTTC. Protein sequence: CASSVIGRDYGYTF.

The chain employs TRBV6-1 and TRBJ1-5; possible D gene TRBD1, 6 bases. V dropped 3 bases and J dropped 3 bases, with 12 bases sitting between them. CDR1 is MNHNS, CDR2 SASEGT, per germline. This CDR3 is 15 amino acids long. The CDR3 region has the DNA TGTGCCAGCAGTGACCCCGGACAGTTCAATCAGCCCCAGCATTTT. Its protein product is CASSDPGQFNQPQHF.

This chain links TRBV6-1 with TRBJ1-3; D gene ambiguous. Between the trimmed V and J ends, which lost 2 bases and 6 bases, there was a span of 23 bases. The CDR3 is made up of 18 amino acids. Germline V lookup: CDR1 MNHNS, CDR2 SASEGT. DNA for the CDR3: TGTGCCAGCAGTGAACTCCTCCTCGGGGAGAGGGCTGCAAACACCATATATTTT. Amino acid sequence: CASSELLLGERAANTIYF.

The chain uses TRBV7-7 and TRBJ2-1; D not resolved. CDR1 is SSHAT and CDR2 is FNYEAQ in the germline V gene (reference sequence). The CDR3 consists of 12 residues. V was trimmed by 5 bases and J by 7 bases, leaving 9 bases between them. CDR3 in DNA: TGTGCCAGCAGCACCGGTGGAAATGAGCAGTTCTTC. Amino acids: CASSTGGNEQFF.

This chain joins TRBV28 and TRBJ2-7; 7 bases fit TRBD2. The CDR3 runs 15 residues. Germline V gene data show CDR1 as MDHEN and CDR2 as SYDVKM. V lost 5 bases, J lost 5 bases, and 12 bases stayed unmatched. The CDR3 DNA is TGTGCCAGCAGTGTGGGGGGGGGTCCGCTCCACGAGCAGTACTTC. Translated: CASSVGGGPLHEQYF.

This sequence joins TRBV30 and TRBJ2-5; TRBD1 matches 9 bases. Germline V CDR1 and CDR2: GTSNPN, SVGIG (reference sequence). The V and J ends lost 7 bases and 0 bases, in that order; junction bases with no gene match: 6. The CDR3 spans 14 residues. In nucleotides, the CDR3 is TGTGCCTCTGGGACAGGGACGTACCAAGAGACCCAGTACTTC. Protein sequence: CASGTGTYQETQYF.